These T cell receptor beta chains were read from a single sample in a study of blood T cell repertoires in COVID-19. Libraries were prepared by immunoSEQ multiplex PCR; TCRdb keeps only in-frame clonotypes and omits some of them. The table includes about 73,000 clones, roughly 83% detected once. Sample: peripheral blood. The receptors were gathered from a woman aged 55 to 70 with acute or convalescent COVID-19. The CDR3 runs from the conserved cysteine through the conserved F or W. A D gene is named only where the DNA matches it firmly. The size field is filled for only some rows; it gives once, few, many or a size class.

j_gene | v_gene | d_gene | abundance | CDR3nt | CDR3aa
TRBJ1-3 | TRBV9 | NA | NA | TGTGCCAGCGAAGTGGGGAGCTCTGGAAACACCATATATTTT | CASEVGSSGNTIYF
TRBJ1-1 | TRBV6-5 | NA | few | TGTGCCAGCAGTAGACTCCCCATAAATCAAGCTTTCTTT | CASSRLPINQAFF
TRBJ1-1 | TRBV5-1 | NA | NA | TGCGCCAGCGGGCCCACCTACCAGAACACTGAAGCTTTCTTT | CASGPTYQNTEAFF
TRBJ1-1 | TRBV3-1/TRBV3-2 | NA | NA | TGTGCCAGCAGCCGGTCGGGAGTTGAAGCTTTCTTT | CASSRSGVEAFF
TRBJ2-5 | TRBV3-1/TRBV3-2 | NA | NA | TGTGCCAGCAGCCAAGTTGAGGCCCCCCTAAACTTC | CASSQVEAPLNF
TRBJ1-4 | TRBV7-2 | NA | once | TGTGCCAGCAGCTTCCCCCTACTGAATGAAAAACTGTTTTTT | CASSFPLLNEKLFF
TRBJ2-7 | TRBV10-1 | TRBD1 | few | TGCGCCAGCAGTGCATGGGACAGTCCCTACGAGCAGTACTTC | CASSAWDSPYEQYF
TRBJ2-3 | TRBV5-1 | NA | NA | TGCGCCAGCAGCCGGGGGGCCACAGATACGCAGTATTTT | CASSRGATDTQYF
TRBJ1-1 | TRBV27 | NA | NA | TGTGCCAGCAGTTTCGGAGGGAGGAGCACTGAAGCTTTCTTT | CASSFGGRSTEAFF
TRBJ2-3 | TRBV6-2/TRBV6-3 | TRBD2 | NA | TGTGCCAGCAGTCTCGGGGGGGCCGGGACAGATACGCAGTATTTT | CASSLGGAGTDTQYF
TRBJ1-1 | TRBV19 | NA | NA | TGTGCCAGTAGTGTCCCCGGAAGAGGAGACACTGAAGCTTTCTTT | CASSVPGRGDTEAFF
TRBJ1-6 | TRBV3-1/TRBV3-2 | NA | once | TGTGCCAGCAGCCAAGGCCAGGGACTATTACGATCACCCCTCCACTTT | CASSQGQGLLRSPLHF
TRBJ1-5 | TRBV6-5 | NA | few | TGTGCCAGCAGGACAGCTAGCAATCAGCCCCAGCATTTT | CASRTASNQPQHF
TRBJ2-5 | TRBV3-1/TRBV3-2 | NA | NA | TGTGCCAGCAGCCAAGCGATAGCGTTCGGAGAGACCCAGTACTTC | CASSQAIAFGETQYF
TRBJ1-5 | TRBV7-8 | TRBD1 | NA | TGTGCCAGCAGCTTAGGACAGGGGGGTCAGCCCCAGCATTTT | CASSLGQGGQPQHF
TRBJ2-3 | TRBV7-3 | TRBD2 | NA | TGTGCCAGCAGCTATCAAGCGGGGGCAGATACGCAGTATTTT | CASSYQAGADTQYF
TRBJ1-6 | TRBV5-1 | TRBD1 | NA | TGCGCCAGCAGCTCGGGACAGGATAATTCACCCCTCCACTTT | CASSSGQDNSPLHF
TRBJ1-2 | TRBV11-2 | TRBD1 | NA | TGTGCCAGCAGCTTAGATCTCAGGGGGCGCGACTATGGCTACACCTTC | CASSLDLRGRDYGYTF
TRBJ1-2 | TRBV6-1 | TRBD1 | NA | TGTGCCAGCAGTGAAGCTATGGGACAGGGGGCGCGCGGCTACACCTTC | CASSEAMGQGARGYTF
TRBJ1-5 | TRBV24-1 | TRBD1 | NA | TGTGCCACCAGTGAGGCGAGACAGGGAGCTCAGCCCCAGCATTTT | CATSEARQGAQPQHF
TRBJ1-5 | TRBV19 | TRBD1 | NA | TGTGCCAGTAGTCCGACAGGGTTCAGCAATCAGCCCCAGCATTTT | CASSPTGFSNQPQHF
TRBJ1-4 | TRBV3-1/TRBV3-2 | NA | NA | TGTGCCAGCAGCCAAGATAGAGAAAAACTGTTTTTT | CASSQDREKLFF
TRBJ1-1 | TRBV19 | NA | NA | TGTGCCAGCACGGGACAACCGAACACTGAAGCTTTCTTT | CASTGQPNTEAFF
TRBJ2-7 | TRBV7-9 | NA | NA | TGTGCCAGCACCATTGGACAGAGCTCCTACGAGCAGTACTTC | CASTIGQSSYEQYF
TRBJ1-1 | TRBV6-1 | TRBD1 | NA | TGTGCCAGCAGTGTCCGGACAGGGAGGGGCAACACTGAAGCTTTCTTT | CASSVRTGRGNTEAFF
TRBJ2-4 | TRBV6-1 | NA | once | TGTGCCAGCAGTGAAGGAGTGAGGATAGAAAACATTCAGTACTTC | CASSEGVRIENIQYF
TRBJ2-2 | TRBV5-4 | NA | NA | TGTGCCAGCAGCCCCACTGGAGGCACCGGGGAGCTGTTTTTT | CASSPTGGTGELFF
TRBJ2-7 | TRBV3-1/TRBV3-2 | TRBD1 | NA | TGTGCCAGCGCTCAACAGGGGCCGCAGTACTTC | CASAQQGPQYF
TRBJ2-1 | TRBV3-1/TRBV3-2 | NA | NA | TGTGCCAGCAGCGAGGGACTTTACTACAATGAGCAGTTCTTC | CASSEGLYYNEQFF
TRBJ1-2 | TRBV25-1 | TRBD1 | NA | TGTGCCAGCAGTGAACCCGGACAGGTCGTCGGATATGGCTACACCTTC | CASSEPGQVVGYGYTF
TRBJ2-1 | TRBV11-2 | TRBD2 | NA | TGTGCCAGCCTCCGACTAGCGGGGTGGAATGAGCAGTTCTTC | CASLRLAGWNEQFF
TRBJ2-1 | TRBV7-9 | TRBD2 | NA | TGTGCCAGCAGCTTAAGGGAGCGGGGTGATGAGCAGTTCTTC | CASSLRERGDEQFF
TRBJ2-2 | TRBV7-3 | NA | NA | TGTGCCAGCAGCTTATCGGGACTGGGTGGGGAGCTGTTTTTT | CASSLSGLGGELFF
TRBJ1-1 | TRBV18 | NA | NA | TGTGCCAGCTCACCCCTTACCGGGACTGTCGCCACTGAAGCTTTCTTT | CASSPLTGTVATEAFF
TRBJ2-7 | TRBV27 | NA | once | TGTGCCAGCAGTTTTTTAAGGGGAAGCGAGCAGTACTTC | CASSFLRGSEQYF
TRBJ2-5 | TRBV12-3/TRBV12-4 | TRBD1 | NA | TGTGCCAGCAGTACGGGACAGCAAGAGACCCAGTACTTC | CASSTGQQETQYF
TRBJ1-5 | TRBV19 | NA | NA | TGTGCCAGTAGTATAGGGGCATCAAGAGGCAATCAGCCCCAGCATTTT | CASSIGASRGNQPQHF
TRBJ2-7 | TRBV18 | NA | NA | TGTGCCAGCTCTCCGAACGACGGACACTACGAGCAGTACTTC | CASSPNDGHYEQYF
TRBJ2-7 | TRBV7-9 | NA | NA | TGTGCCAGCAGCCCTGGACATGGCCCTTCTAGCTCCTACGAGCAGTACTTC | CASSPGHGPSSSYEQYF
TRBJ1-2 | TRBV19 | NA | once | TGTGCCAGTAGTATGAGGCCCTGGGGCAGGGAGGACTATGGCTACACCTTC | CASSMRPWGREDYGYTF
TRBJ1-5 | TRBV2 | NA | NA | TGTGCCAGCAGTATACAGGGTAGCAATCAGCCCCAGCATTTT | CASSIQGSNQPQHF
TRBJ1-1 | TRBV10-3 | TRBD1 | once | TGTGCCATCAGTTCGCCGGGACAGGGACGGTCGGGCACTGAAGCTTTCTTT | CAISSPGQGRSGTEAFF
TRBJ1-3 | TRBV6-5 | NA | few | TGTGCCAGCAGCCCCGACTTTTCCTCTGGAAACACCATATATTTT | CASSPDFSSGNTIYF
TRBJ2-1 | TRBV10-1 | NA | NA | TGCGCCAGCAGCCACAGTGGCAGCTCCTACAATGAGCAGTTCTTC | CASSHSGSSYNEQFF
TRBJ2-2 | TRBV6-1 | TRBD1 | NA | TGTGCCAGCAGTGAAGCGCTAAAGGGGGACAGCTACACCGGGGAGCTGTTTTTT | CASSEALKGDSYTGELFF
TRBJ2-7 | TRBV5-1 | TRBD2 | NA | TGCGCCAGCAGCCCGGGGACTAGCGGATTTTCCTACGAGCAGTACTTC | CASSPGTSGFSYEQYF
TRBJ1-1 | TRBV9 | TRBD1 | NA | TGTGCCAGCAGCGTAGCGCCCGGGACAGGGTCGTGGGGTACTGAAGCTTTCTTT | CASSVAPGTGSWGTEAFF
TRBJ1-1 | TRBV7-6 | NA | NA | TGTGCCAGCAGCTCCGGAGCAACAGGCCAAACTGAAGCTTTCTTT | CASSSGATGQTEAFF
TRBJ2-3 | TRBV7-3 | NA | NA | TGTGCCAGCAGCTTAGGGGAAGCGGCCACGCAGTATTTT | CASSLGEAATQYF
TRBJ1-1 | TRBV29-1 | TRBD1 | NA | TGCAGCGCGATACAGGGGGCGCGGAGCACTGAAGCTTTCTTT | CSAIQGARSTEAFF
TRBJ1-1 | TRBV15 | TRBD1 | NA | TGTGCCACCAGCACAGGACAGGGAAAAAACACTGAAGCTTTCTTT | CATSTGQGKNTEAFF
TRBJ1-6 | TRBV27 | NA | many | TGTGCCAGCAGTTTCCGGGACGCCGGGGGTCATTCACCCCTCCACTTT | CASSFRDAGGHSPLHF
TRBJ1-2 | TRBV6-5 | TRBD1 | NA | TGTGCCAGCAGAGGACAGGGAGAGGGCGGCTACACCTTC | CASRGQGEGGYTF
TRBJ1-2 | TRBV18 | TRBD1 | NA | TGTGCCAGCTCACCATTGGGACAGGGATCGGACTATGGCTACACCTTC | CASSPLGQGSDYGYTF